The 10 T cell receptor beta chains in this list originate from one sample, sequenced in a study of T cell responses to AZD1222 COVID-19 vaccine. Only in-frame clones appear in the TCRdb table, and some are missing; sequencing was by immunoSEQ multiplex PCR. The sample consists of roughly 130,000 clones, about 88% of them appearing once. The sample here was peripheral blood, taken on day 0 of MenACWY control vaccination. The receptors come from an adult in good health.

This rearrangement joins TRBV6-5 to TRBJ1-1; D may be TRBD1 (5 bases). Germline V CDR1 and CDR2: MNHEY, SVGAGI. The CDR3 is 15 residues long. V was shortened by 2 bases and J by 3 bases, with 13 bases between the two germline ends. The CDR3 sequence is CASSYLGRADTEAFF. Here the CDR3 DNA reads TGTGCCAGCAGTTACCTCGGCAGGGCCGACACTGAAGCTTTCTTT.

The chain carries TRBV4-1 and TRBJ2-2; 7 nucleotides match TRBD1. V lost 5 bases, J lost 1 base, and 4 bases stayed unmatched. Looked up from germline, CDR1 is MGHRA and CDR2 is YSYEKL. The CDR3 runs to 15 residues. The CDR3 region is CASSYRQGNTGELFF. CDR3 bases: TGCGCCAGCAGCTATCGACAGGGGAACACCGGGGAGCTGTTTTTT.

The V gene is TRBV5-5, the J gene TRBJ1-1; the D is unclear. There are 14 residues in the CDR3. V lost 2 bases to trimming and J lost 1 base, with 9 bases between them. Germline assignment: CDR1 SGHKS and CDR2 YYEKEE (reference sequence). The DNA of the CDR3 is TGTGCCAGCAGCTTACGGGGAGGGAACACTGAAGCTTTCTTT. It codes for CASSLRGGNTEAFF.

The chain carries TRBV5-1 and TRBJ1-4, with no clear D. The V gene's germline CDR1 is SGHRS and CDR2 YFSETQ. The CDR3 extends over 13 amino acids. V was shortened by 5 bases and J by 5 bases, with 10 bases between the two germline ends. The CDR3 DNA reads as TGCGCCAGCAGTCCTAGACCCAATGAAAAACTGTTTTTT. Its translation: CASSPRPNEKLFF.

This chain joins TRBV2 and TRBJ1-5; 7 positions match TRBD1. The V gene end was trimmed by 5 bases and the J gene end by 3 bases; junction bases not matched to a gene: 10. Germline V lookup: CDR1 SNHLY, CDR2 FYNNEI. The CDR3 is made up of 16 amino acids. CDR3 in DNA: TGTGCCAGCAGTCAGACACAAGGGGGCCCCAATCAGCCCCAGCATTTT. Its protein product is CASSQTQGGPNQPQHF.

The chain has TRBV7-2 and TRBJ1-5; 7 bases line up with TRBD1. Trimming took 5 bases from V and 9 from J; bases not matched to a gene: 7. The CDR3 consists of 13 residues. Germline CDR1 is SGHTA and CDR2 is FQGNSA. The CDR3 DNA reads as TGTGCCAGCAGCCTTACAGGGGTGAGGCCCCAGCATTTT. Its protein is CASSLTGVRPQHF.

The chain couples TRBV2 to TRBJ2-7; 8 bases are a match to TRBD2. The length of the CDR3 is 13 residues. Germline assignment: CDR1 SNHLY and CDR2 FYNNEI. With V trimmed by 8 bases and J by 7 bases, 10 bases remained unmatched. In nucleotides, the CDR3 is TGTGCCAGCGGGGGAGCGGGAGAAGGTGAGCAGTACTTC. Its translation is CASGGAGEGEQYF.

The gene calls are TRBV4-1 and TRBJ1-5; D is uncertain. Germline values: CDR1 MGHRA, CDR2 YSYEKL. CDR3 size: 17 residues. Trimming stripped 1 base from V and 6 bases from J, with 19 bases between. The CDR3 loop reads CASSQGIGRIMIQPQHF. CDR3 coding DNA: TGCGCCAGCAGCCAAGGGATTGGTCGTATCATGATTCAGCCCCAGCATTTT.

The chain combines TRBV5-1 with TRBJ2-3; D gene unclear. V lost 3 bases to trimming and J lost 4 bases, with 9 bases between them. The germline gives CDR1 SGHRS, CDR2 YFSETQ. This CDR3 spans 13 amino acids. The DNA for the CDR3 is TGCGCCAGCAGCTCGCTAGGTCCAGATACGCAGTATTTT. It translates to CASSSLGPDTQYF.

The chain employs TRBV7-2 and TRBJ1-4; D not certain. The CDR3 runs 12 residues. The V end was cut by 2 bases, the J end by 10 bases, with 8 bases between. Germline values: CDR1 SGHTA, CDR2 FQGNSA. Here the CDR3 reads CASSLTHAKLFF. In DNA form, the CDR3 reads TGTGCCAGCAGCTTAACACATGCAAAACTGTTTTTT.